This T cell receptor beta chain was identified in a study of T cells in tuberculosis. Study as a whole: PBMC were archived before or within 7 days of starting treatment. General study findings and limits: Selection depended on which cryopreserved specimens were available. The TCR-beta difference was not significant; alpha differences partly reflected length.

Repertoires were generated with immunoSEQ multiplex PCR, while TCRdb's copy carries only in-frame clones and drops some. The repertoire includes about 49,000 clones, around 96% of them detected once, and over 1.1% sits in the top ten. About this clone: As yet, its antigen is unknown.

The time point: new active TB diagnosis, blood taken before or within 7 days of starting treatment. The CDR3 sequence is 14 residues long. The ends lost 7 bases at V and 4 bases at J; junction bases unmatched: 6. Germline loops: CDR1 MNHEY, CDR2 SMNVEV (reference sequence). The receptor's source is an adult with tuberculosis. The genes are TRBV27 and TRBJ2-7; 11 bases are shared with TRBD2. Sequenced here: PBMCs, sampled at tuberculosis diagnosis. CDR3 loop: CASNSSGRFYEQYF. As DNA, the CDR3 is TGTGCCAGCAATTCTAGCGGGAGGTTTTACGAGCAGTACTTC.